These T cell receptor beta chains were read from a single sample in a study of T cell responses to AZD1222 COVID-19 vaccine. Clones were read by immunoSEQ multiplex PCR, and TCRdb kept only the in-frame ones, dropping some. This sample yields some 160,000 clones, of which 90% to 95% are seen a single time; approximately 1% belongs to the top ten. Sequencing was performed on peripheral blood, taken on day 0 of AZD1222 vaccination. These receptors were collected from an adult in good health. Both conserved end residues are part of each CDR3. D genes are given only for firm matches. The listing skips clone size in some rows; elsewhere it reads once, few, many or a size class.

D gene	clone size	V gene	J gene	CDR3 protein	CDR3 DNA
TRBD2	-	TRBV3-1/TRBV3-2	TRBJ2-1	CASSQRGQRGAYNEQFF	TGTGCCAGCAGCCAAAGGGGTCAGCGGGGAGCCTACAATGAGCAGTTCTTC
-	-	TRBV18	TRBJ1-5	CASSPGENQPQHF	TGTGCCAGCTCACCAGGAGAGAATCAGCCCCAGCATTTT
TRBD1	once	TRBV6-5	TRBJ2-1	CASSYPGTEEQFF	TGTGCCAGCAGTTACCCCGGGACAGAGGAGCAGTTCTTC
TRBD2	-	TRBV19	TRBJ2-1	CASSIDRAGGQEQFF	TGTGCCAGTAGTATAGATCGAGCGGGGGGGCAAGAGCAGTTCTTC
-	-	TRBV10-3	TRBJ1-4	CAISENQVSQGKLFF	TGTGCCATCAGTGAGAATCAGGTCAGCCAAGGAAAACTGTTTTTT
-	-	TRBV30	TRBJ2-1	CAWSRGGYNEQFF	TGTGCCTGGAGTCGCGGAGGGTACAATGAGCAGTTCTTC
TRBD2	-	TRBV4-2	TRBJ2-1	CASSQEAGGLAYNEQFF	TGTGCCAGCAGCCAAGAAGCGGGGGGGTTGGCCTACAATGAGCAGTTCTTC
-	-	TRBV5-1	TRBJ2-3	CASSLQVTADTQYF	TGCGCCAGCAGCTTGCAGGTTACGGCCGATACGCAGTATTTT
TRBD1	-	TRBV5-5	TRBJ1-2	CASSSAGTGVYGYTF	TGTGCCAGCAGCTCCGCCGGGACAGGGGTCTATGGCTACACCTTC
-	-	TRBV2	TRBJ1-4	CASSGGEKLFF	TGTGCCAGCAGTGGCGGGGAAAAACTGTTTTTT
-	-	TRBV29-1	TRBJ2-5	CSVDLQSWGETQYF	TGCAGCGTTGACCTACAGTCCTGGGGAGAGACCCAGTACTTC
-	-	TRBV18	TRBJ1-4	CASSPSSGTNEKLFF	TGTGCCAGCTCTCCCTCGTCCGGAACTAATGAAAAACTGTTTTTT
-	-	TRBV6-6	TRBJ1-1	CASRYNRDTEAFF	TGTGCCAGCAGGTACAACAGGGACACTGAAGCTTTCTTT
-	-	TRBV10-3	TRBJ1-3	CAISGEDWPGNTIYF	TGTGCCATCAGTGGGGAGGATTGGCCTGGAAACACCATATATTTT
-	-	TRBV2	TRBJ1-5	CASSRGGSNQPQHF	TGTGCCAGCAGTAGGGGGGGCAGCAATCAGCCCCAGCATTTT
TRBD1	-	TRBV5-1	TRBJ2-7	CASSPEGQGSYEQYF	TGCGCCAGCAGCCCTGAGGGACAGGGATCCTACGAGCAGTACTTC
-	-	TRBV2	TRBJ2-2	CASSVLQGGTGELFF	TGTGCCAGCAGTGTACTACAGGGGGGGACCGGGGAGCTGTTTTTT
-	-	TRBV19	TRBJ1-1	CASSIGGGRPPEAFF	TGTGCCAGTAGTATAGGTGGGGGGCGCCCCCCTGAAGCTTTCTTT
-	-	TRBV6-1	TRBJ2-3	CASSEGRTKSYPRTPDTQYF	TGTGCCAGCAGTGAAGGCCGGACTAAATCATACCCGCGGACACCAGATACGCAGTATTTT
-	-	TRBV19	TRBJ1-3	CASRGNDGKRNTIYF	TGTGCCAGTAGGGGGAACGACGGAAAGAGAAACACCATATATTTT
-	-	TRBV27	TRBJ2-6	CASSTSGANVLTF	TGTGCCAGCAGTACCTCTGGGGCCAACGTCCTGACTTTC
-	-	TRBV4-3	TRBJ1-2	CASSQDHSRATGTF	TGCGCCAGCAGCCAAGATCATTCCCGGGCTACGGGCACCTTC
-	-	TRBV3-1/TRBV3-2	TRBJ1-3	CASSQEGTGNTIYF	TGTGCCAGCAGCCAAGAGGGAACCGGAAACACCATATATTTT
-	-	TRBV6-5	TRBJ1-1	CASSFTGGNTEAFF	TGTGCCAGCAGTTTTACAGGTGGGAACACTGAAGCTTTCTTT
-	-	TRBV19	TRBJ1-5	CASNVARNQPQHF	TGTGCCAGTAATGTGGCGAGAAATCAGCCCCAGCATTTT
TRBD2	-	TRBV5-1	TRBJ2-5	CASSLRGGDIQETQYF	TGCGCCAGCAGCCTTCGCGGGGGGGATATTCAAGAGACCCAGTACTTC
TRBD1	-	TRBV5-5	TRBJ1-2	CASMRTGTDGGYTF	TGTGCCAGCATGCGGACAGGGACCGATGGCGGCTACACCTTC
-	-	TRBV4-2	TRBJ2-3	CASSQATSVRDTQYF	TGTGCCAGCAGCCAAGCGACATCGGTCAGGGATACGCAGTATTTT
TRBD1	-	TRBV4-1	TRBJ2-4	CASSQVHSRRGTGTENIQYF	TGCGCCAGCAGCCAAGTTCATAGTCGACGGGGGACAGGGACGGAAAACATTCAGTACTTC
TRBD1	-	TRBV15	TRBJ2-7	CATSATGAYEQYF	TGTGCCACCAGCGCGACAGGGGCCTACGAGCAGTACTTC
-	-	TRBV5-1	TRBJ2-3	CASSLGLGVEGTQYF	TGCGCCAGCAGCTTGGGACTCGGAGTGGAGGGTACGCAGTATTTT
-	-	TRBV5-4	TRBJ1-1	CASSLAEEVGAFF	TGTGCCAGCAGCTTGGCAGAGGAGGTGGGGGCTTTCTTT
TRBD1	-	TRBV6-5	TRBJ1-5	CASNFLTGGNQPQHF	TGTGCCAGCAATTTCTTGACAGGGGGCAATCAGCCCCAGCATTTT
TRBD1	-	TRBV5-1	TRBJ2-7	CASSSDREDEQYF	TGCGCCAGCAGCTCGGACAGGGAGGACGAGCAGTACTTC
TRBD1	-	TRBV7-9	TRBJ2-7	CASSLGVGTVAGEQYF	TGTGCCAGCAGCTTAGGAGTCGGGACAGTGGCAGGCGAGCAGTACTTC
TRBD2	-	TRBV5-4	TRBJ2-2	CASSLEAGRDTGELFF	TGTGCCAGCAGCTTGGAAGCGGGGAGAGACACCGGGGAGCTGTTTTTT
TRBD1	-	TRBV2	TRBJ1-2	CASKEKGARQGYTF	TGTGCCAGCAAGGAGAAGGGGGCTAGGCAAGGCTACACCTTC
-	-	TRBV4-2	TRBJ1-1	CASSQDRRGGAEAFF	TGTGCCAGCAGCCAAGACCGGCGGGGAGGCGCTGAAGCTTTCTTT
TRBD1	-	TRBV6-1	TRBJ1-2	CASSEKDRGPYYGYTF	TGTGCCAGCAGTGAAAAGGACAGGGGGCCCTACTATGGCTACACCTTC
TRBD2	-	TRBV5-1	TRBJ2-5	CASSLALAGGRETQYF	TGCGCCAGCAGCTTGGCCTTAGCGGGGGGCCGGGAGACCCAGTACTTC
TRBD1	-	TRBV6-5	TRBJ2-5	CASRTTGGRRETQYF	TGTGCCAGCAGGACCACAGGGGGAAGACGGGAGACCCAGTACTTC
-	-	TRBV6-5	TRBJ1-1	CASTAIQGNEAFF	TGTGCCAGCACCGCAATTCAGGGGAATGAAGCTTTCTTT
-	-	TRBV7-9	TRBJ1-4	CASSRTGKNEKLFF	TGTGCCAGCAGCCGGACGGGAAAGAATGAAAAACTGTTTTTT
TRBD2	-	TRBV5-1	TRBJ2-1	CASSLGLAGGQEQFF	TGCGCCAGCAGCCTTGGACTAGCGGGGGGGCAAGAGCAGTTCTTC
TRBD1	-	TRBV18	TRBJ1-1	CASSPDRSTEAFF	TGTGCCAGCTCCCCGGACAGGAGCACTGAAGCTTTCTTT
-	-	TRBV19	TRBJ1-1	CASSIDLVVVGPGAFF	TGTGCCAGTAGTATAGATCTCGTAGTTGTAGGACCAGGAGCTTTCTTT
TRBD1	once	TRBV7-2	TRBJ1-1	CASSFTGGIFTEAFF	TGTGCCAGCAGCTTTACAGGGGGCATTTTCACTGAAGCTTTCTTT
TRBD1	-	TRBV5-8	TRBJ1-4	CASSLNRGIEKLFF	TGTGCCAGCAGCTTGAACAGGGGGATTGAAAAACTGTTTTTT
-	-	TRBV12-3/TRBV12-4	TRBJ1-2	CASSQGRSYTF	TGTGCCAGCAGCCAGGGGAGGAGCTACACCTTC
TRBD2	-	TRBV4-2	TRBJ2-7	CASSLDGGGEQYF	TGTGCCAGCAGCCTGGACGGCGGGGGGGAGCAGTACTTC
-	-	TRBV6-4	TRBJ2-2	CASSASGFTGELFF	TGTGCCAGCAGCGCTTCAGGTTTCACCGGGGAGCTGTTTTTT
-	once	TRBV27	TRBJ2-3	CASSRVTPDTQYF	TGTGCCAGCTCCAGGGTGACTCCAGATACGCAGTATTTT
-	-	TRBV5-6	TRBJ2-1	CASSPRPINEQFF	TGTGCCAGCAGCCCAAGACCCATCAATGAGCAGTTCTTC
-	-	TRBV6-2/TRBV6-3	TRBJ1-2	CASSYSAGATPYGYTF	TGTGCCAGCAGTTACTCAGCAGGGGCGACCCCCTATGGCTACACCTTC
-	-	TRBV10-1	TRBJ2-5	CASSDSGGQMETQYF	TGCGCCAGCAGTGATTCTGGGGGCCAGATGGAGACCCAGTACTTC
-	-	TRBV9	TRBJ1-3	CASSVGYRSSGNTIYF	TGTGCCAGCAGCGTAGGGTACAGAAGCTCTGGAAACACCATATATTTT
-	-	TRBV7-9	TRBJ1-2	CASSPGTGVLGYTF	TGTGCCAGCAGCCCAGGGACGGGGGTGCTTGGCTACACCTTC
-	once	TRBV12-3/TRBV12-4	TRBJ2-4	CASTRGAPSVQYF	TGTGCCAGCACCCGGGGAGCTCCTTCTGTTCAGTACTTC
-	once	TRBV5-8	TRBJ2-5	CASSLGQGRGQETQYF	TGTGCCAGCAGCTTGGGGCAGGGGAGGGGGCAAGAGACCCAGTACTTC
-	-	TRBV9	TRBJ2-5	CASSIGTSSQETQYF	TGTGCCAGCAGCATCGGAACGTCGAGCCAAGAGACCCAGTACTTC